The next 18 T cell receptor beta chains were all read from a single sample in a study of patients and donors after allogeneic stem cell transplantation. TCRdb used MiXCR to reprocess the RT-PCR reads, holding one entry per CDR3 protein. The sample yields about 230,000 distinct CDR3 sequences, 13% to 15% seen once. The material sequenced was blood, either unsorted or a sorted T cell fraction (not recorded which). The receptor set was obtained from a human donor who was either an allogeneic HSCT recipient or a stem cell or donor lymphocyte infusion donor (not recorded which). It is not recorded whose cells these are; they may come from a transplant donor.

This clonotype was detected ten times or more. The gene calls are TRBV6-2 or TRBV6-3 and TRBJ2-2; TRBD1 aligns across 8 bases. CDR3 length: 17 amino acids. CDR1 and CDR2 (germline): MNHEY, SVGEGT. V lost 6 bases, J lost 0 bases, and 9 bases stayed unmatched. The CDR3 here is CASSLTGASANTGELFF. In DNA form, the CDR3 reads TGTGCCAGCAGCCTGACAGGGGCCTCCGCGAACACCGGGGAGCTGTTTTTT.

In this sample, this clonotype turned up many times. The rearrangement joins TRBV5-6 to TRBJ1-2; a possible D gene is TRBD1 (6 bases). The germline V gene has CDR1 SGHDT and CDR2 YYEEEE. This CDR3 is built from 13 residues. V was cut by 0 bases and J by 3 bases, with 6 bases left in between. The CDR3 is CASSLDRDYGYTF. The CDR3 DNA reads TGTGCCAGCAGCTTGGACAGGGACTATGGCTACACCTTC.

This clonotype was seen a handful of times. The chain has TRBV20-1 and TRBJ1-4, with D maybe TRBD1 (6 bases). The CDR3 totals 14 residues. Trimming stripped 6 bases from V and 11 bases from J, with 22 bases between. Germline values: CDR1 DFQATT, CDR2 SNEGSKA (reference sequence). CDR3 DNA sequence: TGCAGTGCACCGGAGGGGGGGATTGTGGGGAAACTGTTTTTT. As protein: CSAPEGGIVGKLFF.

This clonotype came up a few times. This chain uses TRBV12-3 or TRBV12-4 with TRBJ2-3; 10 positions agree with TRBD1. V was pared by 5 bases and J by 5 bases, with 7 bases of the junction left unmatched. The length of the CDR3 is 15 residues. In DNA form, the CDR3 reads TGTGCCAGCAGTCCGGGACAGGGGACGGGAGATACGCAGTATTTT. Protein sequence: CASSPGQGTGDTQYF.

This clonotype was seen ten or more times. The chain recombines TRBV27 with TRBJ1-2; 7 nucleotides agree with TRBD1. V shed 6 bases and J 2 bases; nucleotides not matched to a gene: 6. CDR3 length: 14 amino acids. The V gene's germline CDR1 is MNHEY and CDR2 SMNVEV (reference sequence). The CDR3: CASRQTGPNYGYTF. DNA for the CDR3: TGTGCCAGCAGGCAGACAGGGCCCAACTATGGCTACACCTTC.

This clonotype appeared a few times. Written as DNA, the CDR3 is TGTGCCAGTAGTAGAAGCGGGACTACCTACAATGAGCAGTTCTTC. Translation: CASSRSGTTYNEQFF. The rearrangement links TRBV19 to TRBJ2-1; 7 nucleotides agree with TRBD2. Unmatched junction bases numbered 5, after V lost 4 bases and J lost 2 bases. Germline CDR1 and CDR2: LNHDA and SQIVND (reference sequence). This CDR3 comprises 15 residues.

The chain has TRBV27 and TRBJ2-3; 7 nucleotides line up with TRBD1. This CDR3 is built from 16 residues. Germline V CDR1 and CDR2: MNHEY, SMNVEV (reference sequence). Trimming at V came to 6 bases and at J to 3 bases, leaving 12 bases not matched to a gene. The CDR3 sequence: CASRPGQDRTTDTQYF. In nucleotides, the CDR3 is TGTGCCAGCAGACCTGGACAGGATAGAACAACAGATACGCAGTATTTT.

This clonotype was picked up many times. The chain couples TRBV7-2 to TRBJ2-7; 7 nucleotides agree with TRBD2. The length of the CDR3 is 15 residues. J lost 1 base, V lost 5 bases, and 8 bases had no gene match. The V gene's germline CDR1 is SGHTA and CDR2 FQGNSA. CDR3 region: CASSPGGGGSYEQYF. The CDR3 DNA reads TGTGCCAGCAGCCCGGGTGGCGGGGGATCCTACGAGCAGTACTTC.

A few counts support this clonotype. This chain links TRBV6-1 with TRBJ2-1; D is unclear. The CDR3 sequence is 11 residues long. The V gene lost 2 bases and the J gene lost 14 bases, with 10 bases spanning the gap. Per germline, CDR1 MNHNS and CDR2 SASEGT. For the CDR3, the DNA is TGTGCCAGCAGTGAACCGGCAAGTAAGTTCTTC. Translated: CASSEPASKFF.

This clonotype was detected ten times or more. The V and J genes are TRBV6-1 and TRBJ1-1, with D perhaps matching TRBD1 (6 bases). Per the germline V gene, CDR1 is MNHNS and CDR2 is SASEGT. Trimming cost V 6 bases and J 3 bases, with 14 bases left between them. There are 14 residues in the CDR3. The CDR3 coding sequence is TGTGCCAGCAGGGACGGGGGGCCGTACACTGAAGCTTTCTTT. It codes for CASRDGGPYTEAFF.

The CDR3 spells CASSLEGTSSEQFF. In nucleotides, the CDR3 is TGTGCCAGCAGCTTAGAGGGAACGTCAAGTGAGCAGTTCTTC. The V gene is TRBV7-2, the J gene TRBJ2-1; no clear D gene. V lost 1 base and J 9 bases, leaving 13 bases between the germline ends. CDR3 length equals 14 residues. Germline CDR1 and CDR2: SGHTA and FQGNSA.

Ten or more counts support this clonotype. The rearrangement links TRBV20-1 to TRBJ1-2; TRBD1 matches at 9 bases. The CDR3 totals 13 residues. Trimming took 4 bases from V and 6 from J; bases not matched to a gene: 6. Per the germline V gene, CDR1 is DFQATT and CDR2 is SNEGSKA (reference sequence). CDR3 protein: CSATDRGDHGYTF. The CDR3 DNA is TGCAGTGCTACTGACAGGGGGGATCATGGCTACACCTTC.

The V call is TRBV7-2, the J call TRBJ1-2; D call uncertain. V gave up 1 base and J gave up 5 bases, with 8 bases separating them. The CDR3 has 13 residues. Germline V CDR1 and CDR2: SGHTA, FQGNSA. DNA for the CDR3: TGTGCCAGCAGCTTAGAACCTATGTATGGCTACACCTTC. Protein product: CASSLEPMYGYTF.

This chain uses TRBV10-3 with TRBJ2-7; 7 bases line up with TRBD2. The CDR3 is made up of 13 amino acids. Germline assignment: CDR1 ENHRY and CDR2 SYGVKD. V shed 8 bases, J shed 3 bases, and the junction held 7 bases outside the gene matches. CDR3 bases: TGTGCCATCGGAGGAGCGGGATACTACGAGCAGTACTTC. Its translation: CAIGGAGYYEQYF.

This clonotype was recorded many times. This CDR3 reads CASSASMNTEAFF. CDR3 sequence (DNA): TGTGCCAGCAGCGCTTCCATGAACACTGAAGCTTTCTTT. This rearrangement joins TRBV7-2 to TRBJ1-1; D uncertain. This CDR3 contains 13 residues. Trimming left V 5 bases short and J 0 bases short, with 7 bases between. CDR1 is SGHTA and CDR2 is FQGNSA in the germline V gene.

This clonotype was recorded a few times. V and J are TRBV29-1 and TRBJ1-1; D call uncertain. The V gene's germline CDR1 is SQVTM and CDR2 ANQGSEA. The CDR3 runs 13 residues. V lost 4 bases and J lost 4, with 13 bases in between. CDR3 residues: CSVGRTFGTEAFF. As DNA, the CDR3 is TGCAGCGTTGGGAGGACGTTCGGCACTGAAGCTTTCTTT.

The J gene is TRBJ2-1, the V gene TRBV29-1, with D perhaps TRBD2 (5 bases). This CDR3 contains 12 residues. The V gene's germline CDR1 is SQVTM and CDR2 ANQGSEA. The V end was cut by 6 bases, the J end by 6 bases, with 12 bases between. The CDR3 region is CSVSGGRNEQFF. The CDR3 DNA is TGCAGCGTGTCAGGAGGACGCAATGAGCAGTTCTTC.

This clonotype was recorded a few times. This rearrangement joins TRBV6-2 or TRBV6-3 to TRBJ2-6; D may be TRBD1 (5 bases). The CDR3 spans 15 residues. Trimming left V 8 bases short and J 2 bases short, with 13 bases between. Germline V lookup: CDR1 MNHEY, CDR2 SVGEGT. CDR3 sequence (DNA): TGTGCCAGCTCCTCACCCAGGGCTGGGGCCAACGTCCTGACTTTC. Residues: CASSSPRAGANVLTF.